This T cell receptor (delta chain) was found in a study of γδ T cells in repeated Plasmodium falciparum infection. The overall study: Donors were malaria-exposed Malian children or age- and gender-matched Australian children. Over about 640 days, donors received four mosquito-bite P. falciparum NF54 infections.

TCRdb fed the multiplex PCR reads into CATT to redo clone calling. This sample yields 75,000 to 95,000 delta-chain clones, of which less than 1% are seen a single time; 9.6% belongs to the top ten. On this clone itself: This sequence is one base from a far larger clone and is likely a read error. Distinct nucleotide sequences in the sample also encode this CDR3.

The V end lost 0 bases, the J end lost 5 bases, and 24 bases lay between the germline ends. CDR3 length equals 18 residues. Looked up from germline, CDR1 is GEAIGNYY and CDR2 is EKD. Gammadelta T cells were flow-sorted from PBMC into Vgamma9/Vdelta2+ and Vdelta2-negative populations for bulk analysis. Sequencing used gamma-delta T cells from blood. The genes are TRDV2 and TRDJ1; TRDD3 might be the D (5 bases). The J gene is absent in TCRdb and was assigned here via DNA matching to germline. The TCR originated in a pool of human donors (malaria-infected and uninfected, not separated). The CDR3 DNA sequence: TGTGCCTGTGACACCCCGCGGGGGGGTCCCGGTCCCACTGATAAACTCATCTTT. Translation gives CACDTPRGGPGPTDKLIF.